This T cell receptor (beta chain) was found in a study of blood T cells in healthy people across ages. Regarding the study as a whole: In older individuals, TCR beta diversity per million T cells was lower, falling roughly linearly with age. Correlation between TCR beta diversity and naive T cell percentage was strong. Donor CMV status, an unknown factor, possibly confounded changes in expanded clonotypes.

V lost 5 bases, J lost 0 bases, and 12 bases lay in between. The CDR3 is made up of 14 amino acids. Germline values: CDR1 DFQATT, CDR2 SNEGSKA (reference sequence). Worth noting for this clonotype: Its antigen is not identified.

Alongside a J-beta primer mix, a sample-barcoded 5' primer served in a second PCR lasting roughly 7 to 11 cycles. Any given sample supplied a minimum of 2.5 million CDR3-containing paired-end reads. TCRdb reprocessed the 5' RACE reads with MiXCR, giving one entry per CDR3 protein. The sample includes under 2,000,000 distinct CDR3 sequences, roughly 52% of them seen just once. The TCR originated in a woman aged 40 to 50 in good health. Sequencing was carried out using blood. V and J are TRBV20-1 and TRBJ2-3; maybe TRBD1 (6 bases). Here the CDR3 reads CSALQGSSTDTQYF. CDR3 in DNA: TGCAGTGCTCTACAGGGATCTAGCACAGATACGCAGTATTTT.